The 17 T cell receptor beta chains reported below all come from one sample, sequenced in a study of molecular identifiers for immune sequencing clone quantification. One entry per CDR3 protein, called by TCRdb with MiXCR from the PCR reads. Here the sample spans 7,500 to 10,000 distinct CDR3 sequences, under 15% being singletons. Sample: naive CD8+ T cells from blood, with Jurkat cell RNA spiked in. This sample's subset: FACS-sorted CD8+CD4-CCR7+CD45RA+ naive T cells. These receptors were taken from a human donor in good health. Some libraries in this study had Jurkat cell RNA spiked in.

This clonotype showed up many times. V is TRBV5-4 and J is TRBJ1-2, with D maybe TRBD1 (6 bases). The V and J ends lost 2 bases and 6 bases respectively, with 11 bases between them. Germline V gene lookup returns CDR1 SGHNT and CDR2 YYREEE (reference sequence). The CDR3 loop spans 13 amino acids. CDR3 in DNA: TGTGCCAGCAGCTTTAGAGGGGGGAATGGCTACACCTTC. Translating it yields CASSFRGGNGYTF.

This clonotype is labeled as medium-sized. The rearrangement uses TRBV13 and TRBJ2-7; 7 bases align to TRBD1. This CDR3 is built from 14 residues. The junction had 7 bases not matched to a gene; V was cut back by 5 bases and J by 3 bases. CDR1 and CDR2 from the germline V gene are PRHDT and FYEKMQ (reference sequence). The DNA of the CDR3 is TGTGCCAGCAGCCCGCCCGGGACAGACTACGAGCAGTACTTC. Amino acids: CASSPPGTDYEQYF.

By sample fraction, this clonotype is medium-sized. This chain links TRBV7-9 with TRBJ1-1; D is undetermined. The CDR3 has 15 residues. V lost 5 bases and J lost 0, with 13 bases in between. The germline V gene encodes CDR1 SEHNR and CDR2 FQNEAQ (reference sequence). CDR3 sequence (DNA): TGTGCCAGCAGCCCCATAGTAGGGTTGAACACTGAAGCTTTCTTT. Amino acid sequence: CASSPIVGLNTEAFF.

The chain carries TRBV5-8 and TRBJ1-4; 10 bases are a match to TRBD1. V shed 5 bases and J 8 bases; nucleotides not matched to a gene: 6. This CDR3 has 14 amino acids. Germline CDR1 is SGHTS and CDR2 is YDEGEE. CDR3 sequence reads: CASRTGTGVEKLFF. The CDR3 DNA reads as TGTGCCAGCAGGACCGGGACAGGGGTCGAAAAACTGTTTTTT.

As concerns this clonotype: This may stem from a read error, because a much larger clone lies one nucleotide away. The chain combines TRBV28 with TRBJ2-7; 14 positions match TRBD2. Germline CDR1 reads MDHEN; CDR2 reads SYDVKM. The CDR3 is 16 residues long. The CDR3 nucleotides read TGTGTCAGCAGTTTAGGGACTAGCGGGAGTCTCTACGAGCAGTACTTC. Translating it yields CVSSLGTSGSLYEQYF. The full variable domain, its missing parts supplied by reference TRBV28 and TRBJ2-7, is DVKVTQSSRYLVKRTGEKVFLECVQDMDHENMFWYRQDPGLGLRLIYFSYDVKMKEKGDIPEGYSVSREKKERFSLILESASTNQTSMYLCVSSLGTSGSLYEQYFGPGTRLTVT.

This clonotype was counted many times. This sequence joins TRBV19 and TRBJ2-7; the D gene is possibly TRBD2 (6 bases). V shed 3 bases and J shed 2 bases, with 14 bases lying between them. CDR3 length equals 15 residues. Germline V gene data show CDR1 as LNHDA and CDR2 as SQIVND (reference sequence). CDR3 DNA: TGTGCCAGTAGTATCGCCAGCGGGCCCCCCTACGAGCAGTACTTC. The encoded protein is CASSIASGPPYEQYF.

Ten or more counts support this clonotype. The V and J genes are TRBV5-6 and TRBJ1-1, with D tentatively TRBD1 (5 bases). This CDR3 has 14 amino acids. V was shortened by 0 bases and J by 4 bases, with 10 bases between the two germline ends. From germline, CDR1 is SGHDT and CDR2 YYEEEE. CDR3 sequence (DNA): TGTGCCAGCAGCTTGGTCAGGGTGGCCACTGAAGCTTTCTTT. This codes for CASSLVRVATEAFF.

This clonotype was observed at least ten times. The chain couples TRBV5-6 to TRBJ2-7; 8 positions match TRBD1. The trim removed 5 bases at V and 7 bases at J, leaving 23 bases unmatched. This CDR3 has 18 amino acids. Germline CDR1 SGHDT, CDR2 YYEEEE. The CDR3 sequence: CASSYIGATTGDAGEQYF. The CDR3 bases are TGTGCCAGCAGTTACATTGGGGCGACGACAGGGGACGCGGGGGAGCAGTACTTC.

This clonotype was counted many times. The chain recombines TRBV4-1 with TRBJ1-5; perhaps TRBD1 as D (6 bases). CDR3 length: 15 amino acids. Germline V gene sequence: CDR1 MGHRA, CDR2 YSYEKL. The V and J ends lost 2 bases and 7 bases respectively, with 15 bases between them. Written as DNA, the CDR3 is TGCGCCAGCAGCCAATTTCAGGGGAGAGGACAGCCCCAGCATTTT. As protein: CASSQFQGRGQPQHF.

This clonotype has a single count. A much bigger clone sits one base away, suggesting this may be a read error. The CDR3 ends on some other residue instead of the conserved phenylalanine or tryptophan, so this is likely a read error. The chain couples TRBV29-1 to TRBJ1-2; no clear D gene. CDR3 size: 11 residues. V was pared by 7 bases and J by 6 bases, with 12 bases between. The germline CDR1 and CDR2 sequences are SQVTM and ANQGSEA. CDR3 nucleotide sequence: TGCAGCGCCTCTGGGGAGGATGGCTACACCGTC. Its translation is CSASGEDGYTV.

A note on this clonotype: This may stem from a read error, because a much larger clone lies one nucleotide away. This likely comes from a read error, as the CDR3 has no conserved phenylalanine or tryptophan at its end. The chain combines TRBV6-2 or TRBV6-3 with TRBJ2-7, with D unresolved. Looked up from germline, CDR1 is MNHEY and CDR2 is SVGEGT. V was trimmed by 4 bases and J by 2 bases, leaving 9 bases between them. The CDR3 sequence is 13 residues long. CDR3 nucleotide sequence: TGTGCCAGCAGTTTGGCAGCCACCTACGAGCAGTACCTC. Protein: CASSLAATYEQYL.

The table lists this clonotype with many counts. This chain uses TRBV9 with TRBJ2-7, with a weak D call TRBD1 (6 bases). This CDR3 is 14 amino acids long. Germline V gene data show CDR1 as SGDLS and CDR2 as YYNGEE. V was clipped by 4 bases and J by 3 bases, with 14 bases between them. The CDR3 DNA sequence: TGTGCCAGCAGCCCTGGACAGCGGAACTACGAGCAGTACTTC. Translation: CASSPGQRNYEQYF.

This clonotype showed up just a few times. This may be a read error, as it is one base from a much larger clone. The rearrangement joins TRBV7-9 to TRBJ2-2, with D possibly TRBD2 on 5 matching bases. CDR3 length: 13 amino acids. Germline CDR1 and CDR2: SEHNR and FQNEAQ (reference sequence). Here the CDR3 DNA reads TGTGCCAGCAGCTTCGGGAACACCGGGGAGCTGTCTTTT. Translation: CASSFGNTGELSF.

A note on this clonotype: The junction differs from germline at one of its ends, possibly a read error. The V gene is TRBV7-9, the J gene TRBJ1-1; no clear D gene. The germline CDR1 and CDR2 sequences are SEHNR and FQNEAQ (reference sequence). The CDR3 length is 14 residues. The CDR3 loop reads CASRLDSQYTEAFF. The CDR3 nucleotides read TGTGCAAGCAGATTAGATTCACAGTACACTGAAGCTTTCTTT.

By share of the sample, this clonotype is medium-sized. V usage is TRBV5-6 and J usage is TRBJ2-3; possibly TRBD2 for D (6 bases). The CDR3 consists of 17 residues. The V gene's germline CDR1 is SGHDT and CDR2 YYEEEE. V lost 0 bases to trimming and J lost 2 bases, with 16 bases between them. As DNA, the CDR3 is TGTGCCAGCAGCTTGGTTCGCGCTAGGCGGGACACAGATACGCAGTATTTT. Translation gives CASSLVRARRDTDTQYF.

This clonotype was seen ten or more times. The chain employs TRBV11-2 and TRBJ2-5; D gene uncertain. This CDR3 has 12 amino acids. Between the trimmed V and J ends, which lost 0 bases and 4 bases, there was a span of 3 bases. CDR1 is SGHAT and CDR2 is FQNNGV in the germline V gene. The CDR3 here is CASSLDGETQYF. The CDR3 DNA is TGTGCCAGCAGCTTAGATGGAGAGACCCAGTACTTC.

Comments on this clonotype: A much larger clone sits a single nucleotide away, making a read error possible. V usage is TRBV11-2 and J usage is TRBJ2-3, with TRBD2 as a possible D gene (5 bases). Germline V gene data show CDR1 as SGHAT and CDR2 as FQNNGV. V was clipped by 0 bases and J by 2 bases, with 21 bases between them. This CDR3 spans 19 amino acids. The CDR3 protein is CASSLDTTSWSSPTDTQYF. The CDR3 nucleotides are TGTGCCAGCAGCTTAGATACCACTAGTTGGTCCTCACCCACAGATACGCAGTATTTT.